This TCR beta chain is from a study of cytomegalovirus exposure and HLA in healthy donors. Repertoires were generated with immunoSEQ multiplex PCR, while TCRdb's copy carries only in-frame clones and drops some. The sample contains over 75,000 clones, roughly 91% of which appear only once. Study-level points and caveats: Many donors carried some public TCRs, although rarity characterized most TCR sequences. Among the CMV-associated chains, a few were confirmed in vitro as specific for CMV antigens.

Germline V gene lookup returns CDR1 MNHEY and CDR2 SVGAGI. The CDR3 sequence is 14 residues long. The junction had 4 bases not matched to a gene; V was cut back by 5 bases and J by 6 bases. Among the 120 or so subjects of the validation cohort, separate from the approximately 660-subject first cohort, were the donors. This clone was observed once. Its antigen is currently unknown. The TCR was taken from a man aged 25 to 40 in good health and CMV-seronegative. Material for sequencing was PBMCs. The chain couples TRBV6-5 to TRBJ1-4, with 9 nucleotides matching TRBD1. For the CDR3, the DNA is TGTGCCAGCAGTCGGGACAGGGTCGATGAAAAACTGTTTTTT. Encoded protein: CASSRDRVDEKLFF.